This T cell receptor beta chain derives from a study of circulating and synovial CD4+ cells in juvenile arthritis. Study-level findings and limits: These blood cells shared more CDR3 sequences with synovium than bulk blood. Measured synovium overlap likely understates the true shared repertoire.

Data came from immunoSEQ multiplex PCR; TCRdb stores just in-frame clones and leaves some out. The sample lists about 35,000 clones; 90% to 95% were seen once. Samples derive from patients with active juvenile idiopathic arthritis. The germline V gene has CDR1 SGDLS and CDR2 YYNGEE. This CDR3 is built from 15 residues. Trimming cost V 1 base and J 3 bases, with 10 bases left between them. Worth noting for this clone: Its antigen is unidentified.

Sequenced input: CD4+ T cells from blood. The J gene is TRBJ2-2, the V gene TRBV9, with a possible D match to TRBD2 (5 bases). The sequence was collected from a human donor with juvenile idiopathic arthritis. CDR3 protein: CASSVSSGYTGELFF. DNA of the CDR3: TGTGCCAGCAGCGTATCAAGCGGCTACACCGGGGAGCTGTTTTTT.